Listed below are T cell receptor beta chains from one sample, sequenced in a study of OX40 agonist ivuxolimab in advanced cancers. The table came from immunoSEQ multiplex PCR; TCRdb's copy has only in-frame clones and leaves some out. Of 30,000 to 35,000 clones detected, 81% appear once; the ten largest clones hold approximately 1.4%. Here the sequenced sample was CD4+ or CD8+ T cells sorted from blood, taken in a trial of the OX40 agonist ivuxolimab. The receptors shown here come from an adult with an advanced solid tumor such as melanoma, head and neck, liver or kidney cancer. Each CDR3 is given with its conserved first and last residue. Fields, in order: V gene, J gene, D gene, clone size, CDR3 protein, CDR3 DNA. The D gene is left open where the match is weak. Not every row has a clone size; where given, it reads once, few, many or a size class.

TRBV13	TRBJ1-1	TRBD1	NA	CASSPRQGTEAFF	TGTGCCAGCAGCCCCCGACAGGGAACTGAAGCTTTCTTT
TRBV4-3	TRBJ1-6	NA	NA	CASSQDRYYNSPLHF	TGCGCCAGCAGCCAAGATCGGTACTATAATTCACCCCTCCACTTT
TRBV7-2	TRBJ2-5	NA	NA	CASSLVAVQETQYF	TGTGCCAGCAGCTTAGTGGCAGTACAAGAGACCCAGTACTTC
TRBV4-2	TRBJ2-2	NA	NA	CASSQPHGGRVETGELFF	TGTGCCAGCAGCCAACCCCATGGGGGCCGCGTGGAGACCGGGGAGCTGTTTTTT
TRBV5-1	TRBJ2-7	TRBD1	once	CASSLGQGPAYEQYF	TGCGCCAGCAGCCTCGGACAGGGGCCGGCCTACGAGCAGTACTTC
TRBV6-1	TRBJ1-1	TRBD1	once	CASSGTGETEAFF	TGTGCCAGCAGTGGGACAGGGGAAACTGAAGCTTTCTTT
TRBV5-8	TRBJ1-1	NA	NA	CASSQWDGKEAFF	TGTGCCAGCAGCCAATGGGACGGAAAAGAAGCTTTCTTT
TRBV19	TRBJ2-6	NA	NA	CASRARVGGANVLTF	TGTGCCAGTAGGGCCAGGGTAGGAGGGGCCAACGTCCTGACTTTC
TRBV7-2	TRBJ1-2	TRBD1	NA	CASSPYLSSTGGGYTF	TGTGCCAGCAGCCCCTACTTGAGCTCGACAGGGGGCGGCTACACCTTC
TRBV2	TRBJ2-3	NA	NA	CASTLWRTDTQYF	TGCGCCAGCACCCTCTGGAGAACAGATACGCAGTATTTT
TRBV6-1	TRBJ2-3	NA	NA	CASSEPGGTDTQYF	TGTGCCAGCAGTGAACCTGGGGGCACAGATACGCAGTATTTT
TRBV6-5	TRBJ1-5	NA	few	CASSYSGGNQPQHF	TGTGCCAGCAGTTACTCAGGCGGCAATCAGCCCCAGCATTTT
TRBV19	TRBJ1-2	NA	NA	CASSTPGQSVGYTF	TGTGCCAGTAGTACGCCGGGACAATCGGTTGGCTACACCTTC
TRBV19	TRBJ1-1	TRBD1	NA	CASSMRTGYTEAFF	TGTGCCAGTAGTATGCGGACAGGGTACACTGAAGCTTTCTTT
TRBV5-6	TRBJ1-5	NA	NA	CASSFSLNQPQHF	TGTGCCAGCAGCTTTTCCCTCAATCAGCCCCAGCATTTT
TRBV7-9	TRBJ1-4	TRBD1	NA	CASSLQGGNEKLFF	TGTGCCAGCAGCTTACAGGGGGGTAATGAAAAACTGTTTTTT
TRBV5-4	TRBJ2-2	TRBD1	once	CASSLDRGNGELFF	TGTGCCAGCAGCTTGGACAGGGGGAACGGGGAGCTGTTTTTT
TRBV30	TRBJ2-3	NA	few	CAWGANTDTQYF	TGTGCCTGGGGAGCCAACACAGATACGCAGTATTTT
TRBV25-1	TRBJ2-5	TRBD2	NA	CASSSGRAMTQYF	TGTGCCAGCAGTAGTGGGAGGGCCATGACCCAGTACTTC
TRBV20-1	TRBJ1-1	NA	NA	CSAREDTEAFF	TGCAGTGCTAGAGAGGATACTGAAGCTTTCTTT
TRBV7-2	TRBJ1-2	NA	NA	CASSSRRRDLGGYTF	TGTGCCAGCAGCTCCCGTCGGAGGGACCTGGGTGGCTACACCTTC
TRBV5-4	TRBJ1-3	NA	NA	CASSLGASGNTIYF	TGTGCCAGCAGCTTGGGAGCCTCTGGAAACACCATATATTTT
TRBV5-4	TRBJ2-3	NA	NA	CASSSKGGSTDTQYF	TGTGCCAGCAGCTCGAAGGGGGGAAGCACAGATACGCAGTATTTT
TRBV25-1	TRBJ2-7	TRBD2	NA	CATSGLRLTSGNYEQYF	TGTGCCACCAGCGGGCTTCGTTTGACTAGCGGGAACTACGAGCAGTACTTC
TRBV5-1	TRBJ2-3	NA	NA	CASSLAQDTDTQYF	TGCGCCAGCAGCTTGGCACAAGACACAGATACGCAGTATTTT
TRBV7-2	TRBJ2-4	TRBD2	once	CASSLEWTSGRAKNIQYF	TGTGCCAGCAGCCTCGAATGGACTAGCGGGAGAGCCAAAAACATTCAGTACTTC
TRBV7-2	TRBJ1-2	TRBD1	NA	CASSFGGGGGYTF	TGTGCCAGCAGCTTTGGAGGGGGCGGGGGCTACACCTTC
TRBV4-1	TRBJ2-7	TRBD2	few	CASSHITLGLAGGYEQYF	TGCGCCAGCAGCCACATTACCCTGGGACTAGCGGGAGGCTACGAGCAGTACTTC
TRBV5-7	TRBJ1-4	NA	NA	CASSLSVGEKLFF	TGTGCCAGCAGCTTGTCGGTGGGGGAAAAACTGTTTTTT
TRBV28	TRBJ2-5	TRBD2	NA	CASRPGLASETQYF	TGTGCCAGCAGGCCGGGACTAGCATCCGAGACCCAGTACTTC
TRBV5-4	TRBJ2-7	NA	NA	CASSLGRTRSSYEQYF	TGTGCCAGCAGCTTGGGTAGAACGCGGAGCTCCTACGAGCAGTACTTC
TRBV6-6	TRBJ1-2	NA	once	CASSPADGGSYGYTF	TGTGCCAGCAGTCCCGCCGACGGGGGAAGCTATGGCTACACCTTC
TRBV5-1	TRBJ2-7	TRBD1	NA	CASSGTTGNEQYF	TGCGCCAGCAGCGGAACGACAGGGAACGAGCAGTACTTC
TRBV13	TRBJ2-7	NA	NA	CASSFRQVNSYEQYF	TGTGCCAGCAGCTTCCGGCAGGTTAACTCCTACGAGCAGTACTTC
TRBV7-2	TRBJ1-5	NA	NA	CASSVNSNQPQHF	TGTGCCAGCAGCGTAAATAGCAATCAGCCCCAGCATTTT
TRBV5-4	TRBJ2-3	TRBD2	NA	CASSLGLAGLTDTQYF	TGTGCCAGCAGCTTGGGACTAGCGGGCCTCACAGATACGCAGTATTTT
TRBV11-2	TRBJ2-7	NA	NA	CASSLSGSYEQYF	TGTGCCAGCAGTCTTAGCGGCTCCTACGAGCAGTACTTC
TRBV4-2	TRBJ1-1	NA	NA	CASSTAGNTEAFF	TGTGCCAGCAGTACCGCGGGGAACACTGAAGCTTTCTTT
TRBV6-6	TRBJ2-7	TRBD2	NA	CASRRLAGSLSYEQYF	TGTGCCAGCAGAAGACTAGCGGGTTCCCTCTCCTACGAGCAGTACTTC
TRBV7-2	TRBJ2-1	TRBD2	NA	CASSLDISGGAVNEQFF	TGTGCCAGCAGCTTAGATATAAGCGGGGGGGCCGTGAATGAGCAGTTCTTC
TRBV20-1	TRBJ1-1	TRBD1	medium-sized	CSASDRVRAFF	TGCAGTGCTAGTGACAGGGTCAGGGCTTTCTTT
TRBV18	TRBJ2-7	TRBD2	few	CASSLTSGSIYEQYF	TGTGCCAGCTCACTTACTAGCGGATCCATCTACGAGCAGTACTTC
TRBV7-9	TRBJ2-7	NA	NA	CASSSYRLGEQYF	TGTGCCAGCAGCTCCTACAGGTTGGGCGAGCAGTACTTC
TRBV18	TRBJ1-4	TRBD1	NA	CASSSNRGSTNEKLFF	TGTGCCAGCTCGTCTAACAGGGGCTCCACTAATGAAAAACTGTTTTTT
TRBV15	TRBJ2-7	TRBD1	NA	CATSRGQRGNYEQYF	TGTGCCACCAGCAGGGGACAGAGAGGGAATTACGAGCAGTACTTC
TRBV27	TRBJ1-2	TRBD1	NA	CASSFAGGFGYTF	TGTGCCAGCAGTTTTGCAGGGGGCTTTGGCTACACCTTC
TRBV6-5	TRBJ2-7	NA	NA	CASSYSRQHSYEQYF	TGTGCCAGCAGTTACTCGAGGCAGCACTCCTACGAGCAGTACTTC
TRBV18	TRBJ2-7	TRBD1	NA	CASATGGYEQYF	TGTGCCAGCGCAACAGGGGGCTACGAGCAGTACTTC
TRBV6-1	TRBJ1-1	NA	NA	CASSASRAWNTEAFF	TGTGCCAGCAGCGCAAGTAGGGCTTGGAACACTGAAGCTTTCTTT
TRBV10-3	TRBJ1-2	TRBD1	few	CAISEPRGPYGYTF	TGTGCCATCAGTGAGCCCAGGGGGCCCTATGGCTACACCTTC
TRBV10-3	TRBJ2-1	NA	few	CAISETDEQFF	TGTGCCATCAGTGAGACAGATGAGCAGTTCTTC
TRBV7-9	TRBJ2-1	NA	NA	CASSFSIANEQFF	TGTGCCAGCAGCTTTTCTATTGCAAATGAGCAGTTCTTC
TRBV5-4	TRBJ1-4	TRBD1	NA	CASSPDPGTVNEKLFF	TGTGCCAGCAGCCCGGACCCCGGGACAGTTAATGAAAAACTGTTTTTT
TRBV15	TRBJ1-4	NA	NA	CATSRGGNEKLFF	TGTGCCACCAGCAGAGGTGGAAATGAAAAACTGTTTTTT
TRBV2	TRBJ2-7	NA	NA	CASSETVFGEQYF	TGTGCCAGCAGTGAAACGGTGTTCGGTGAGCAGTACTTC
TRBV6-6	TRBJ1-1	NA	NA	CASGHLQAHTEAFF	TGTGCCAGCGGGCACCTACAGGCCCACACTGAAGCTTTCTTT
TRBV18	TRBJ2-7	NA	NA	CASSPQKNEQYF	TGTGCCAGCTCACCACAAAAGAACGAGCAGTACTTC
TRBV11-2	TRBJ2-1	TRBD1	NA	CASSLTGSSYNEQFF	TGTGCCAGCAGCCTGACAGGGAGCTCCTACAATGAGCAGTTCTTC
TRBV5-1	TRBJ1-3	NA	NA	CASSPGDEGNTIYF	TGCGCCAGCAGCCCAGGGGATGAAGGAAACACCATATATTTT